This T cell receptor beta chain stems from a study of blood T cell repertoires in COVID-19. Study as a whole: Sites in the United States, Italy and Spain provided acute and convalescent COVID-19 samples. PBMCs, B-cell-depleted T cells, or T cells provided the cDNA or gDNA that made up the material.

Original processing methods: Amplification of reference gene primers was used by the study to estimate nucleated cell counts. The data were produced by immunoSEQ multiplex PCR, yet TCRdb's version contains in-frame clones alone and is incomplete. V, J and clone size derive from that table, while D and trimming were established from the DNA sequence. The sample carries 73,000 or so clones, roughly 80% recorded once. J was trimmed by 5 bases and V by 0 bases; bases with no gene match: 6. The CDR3 covers 15 residues. Germline CDR1 is MGHRA and CDR2 is YSYEKL. Sample: peripheral blood. The clonotype comes from a woman in her sixties or seventies with acute or convalescent COVID-19. The chain recombines TRBV4-1 with TRBJ2-7, with 8 bases matching TRBD1. In DNA form, the CDR3 reads TGCGCCAGCAGCCAAGATCCCCAGGGGGCGGACGAGCAGTACTTC. Translation gives CASSQDPQGADEQYF.